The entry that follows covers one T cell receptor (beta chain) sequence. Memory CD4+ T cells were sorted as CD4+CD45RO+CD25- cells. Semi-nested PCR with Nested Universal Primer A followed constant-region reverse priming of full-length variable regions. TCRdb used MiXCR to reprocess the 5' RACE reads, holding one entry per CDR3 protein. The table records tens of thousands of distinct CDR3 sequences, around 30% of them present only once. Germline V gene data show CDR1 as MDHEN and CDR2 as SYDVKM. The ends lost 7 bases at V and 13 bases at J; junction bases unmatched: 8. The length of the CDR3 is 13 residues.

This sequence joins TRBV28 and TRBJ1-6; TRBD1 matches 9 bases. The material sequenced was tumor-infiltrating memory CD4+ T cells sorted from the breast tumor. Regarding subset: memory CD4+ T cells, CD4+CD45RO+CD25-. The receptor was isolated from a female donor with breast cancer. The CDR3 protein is CASTGTGFDPLHF. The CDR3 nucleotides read TGTGCCAGCACGGGGACAGGGTTTGATCCCCTCCACTTT. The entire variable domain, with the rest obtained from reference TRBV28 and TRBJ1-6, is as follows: DVKVTQSSRYLVKRTGEKVFLECVQDMDHENMFWYRQDPGLGLRLIYFSYDVKMKEKGDIPEGYSVSREKKERFSLILESASTNQTSMYLCASTGTGFDPLHFGNGTRLTVT.